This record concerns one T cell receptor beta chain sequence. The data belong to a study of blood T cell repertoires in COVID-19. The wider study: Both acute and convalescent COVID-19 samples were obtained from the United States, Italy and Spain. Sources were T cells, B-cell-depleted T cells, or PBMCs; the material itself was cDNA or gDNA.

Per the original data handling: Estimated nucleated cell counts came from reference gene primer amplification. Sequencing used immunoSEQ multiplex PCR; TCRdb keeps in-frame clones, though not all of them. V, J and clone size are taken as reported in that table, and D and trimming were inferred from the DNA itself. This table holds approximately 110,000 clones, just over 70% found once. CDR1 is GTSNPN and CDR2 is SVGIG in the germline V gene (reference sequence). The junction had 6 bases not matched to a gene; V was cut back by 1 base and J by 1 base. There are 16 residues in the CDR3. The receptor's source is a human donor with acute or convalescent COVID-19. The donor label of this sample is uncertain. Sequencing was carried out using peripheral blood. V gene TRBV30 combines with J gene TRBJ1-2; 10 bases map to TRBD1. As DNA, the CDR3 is TGTGCCTGGAGTGCAAGATGGACAGGGGGTAACTATGGCTACACCTTC. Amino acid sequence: CAWSARWTGGNYGYTF.